Listed here are 3 T cell receptor beta chains from one sample, sequenced in a study of blood T cell repertoires in COVID-19. Profiled with immunoSEQ multiplex PCR; TCRdb holds only in-frame clones, not every one. The sample has approximately 240,000 clones; more than 70% are singletons. Sequences were obtained from peripheral blood. These receptors were taken from a woman in her thirties or forties who had recovered from COVID-19.

The chain links TRBV15 to TRBJ2-7; TRBD1 aligns across 10 bases. Germline loops: CDR1 LNHNV, CDR2 YYDKDF (reference sequence). The CDR3 is made up of 16 amino acids. The V and J ends lost 1 base and 4 bases, in that order; junction bases with no gene match: 7. CDR3 DNA sequence: TGTGCCACCAGCAGAGTGAGGACAGGGGGTCCTTACGAGCAGTACTTC. It codes for CATSRVRTGGPYEQYF.

The chain employs TRBV7-2 and TRBJ2-4; 15 nucleotides agree with TRBD2. This CDR3 has 17 residues. CDR1 and CDR2 (germline): SGHTA, FQGNSA. V lost 5 bases to trimming and J lost 7 bases; unmatched junction nucleotides: 9. This chain's CDR3 is CASSPWTSGGAGNIQYF. For the CDR3, the DNA is TGTGCCAGCAGCCCCTGGACTAGCGGGGGGGCGGGGAACATTCAGTACTTC.

The V and J genes are TRBV2 and TRBJ2-2; 10 nucleotides agree with TRBD2. This CDR3 region has 14 residues. V dropped 1 base and J dropped 10; count of bases not matched to a gene: 3. CDR1 and CDR2 (germline): SNHLY, FYNNEI. CDR3 bases: TGTGCCAGCAGTGAAGATCTAGCGGGAGAGGAGCTGTTTTTT. This translates into CASSEDLAGEELFF.